This is a list of T cell receptor beta chains from one sample in a study of brain metastases from non-small cell lung cancer. Using immunoSEQ multiplex PCR, the repertoire was profiled, and TCRdb retains in-frame clones only, with some absent. The table lists around 2,000 clones, roughly 85% of them singletons, with approximately 11% in the top ten. Sequencing input: tumor-adjacent normal tissue. Receptors originate from a donor at least 40 years old with non-small cell lung cancer. Each CDR3 is given with its conserved first and last residue. D genes are given only for firm matches. Rows give clone size only sometimes, using once, few, many, or a class for an expanded clone.

clone size | J gene | V gene | D gene | CDR3 protein | CDR3 DNA
NA | TRBJ2-1 | TRBV28 | NA | CASSLGQRGDEQFF | TGTGCCAGCAGTTTAGGGCAGCGTGGGGATGAGCAGTTCTTC
NA | TRBJ1-2 | TRBV6-5 | NA | CASALGRESIF | TGTGCCAGCGCCTTAGGGAGGGAAAGCATCTTC
NA | TRBJ2-1 | TRBV11-1 | TRBD2 | CASSLVSGGASDEQFF | TGTGCCAGCAGCTTAGTTAGCGGGGGGGCTTCAGATGAGCAGTTCTTC
NA | TRBJ2-1 | TRBV28 | TRBD2 | CASSLGGYEQFF | TGTGCCAGCAGTTTGGGGGGGTATGAGCAGTTCTTC
NA | TRBJ2-7 | TRBV11-3 | TRBD2 | CASSLRGGSSYEQYF | TGTGCCAGCAGCTTAAGGGGCGGGAGCTCCTACGAGCAGTACTTC
NA | TRBJ1-1 | TRBV5-4 | NA | CASSLGSTLGEAFF | TGTGCCAGCAGCTTGGGGAGTACGTTAGGTGAAGCTTTCTTT
few | TRBJ2-3 | TRBV24-1 | NA | CATSGVPEDTQYF | TGTGCCACCAGTGGGGTCCCCGAAGATACGCAGTATTTT
NA | TRBJ1-6 | TRBV19 | TRBD1 | CASSRTGIDNSPLHF | TGTGCCAGTAGCCGGACAGGGATCGATAATTCACCCCTCCACTTT
few | TRBJ2-3 | TRBV14 | NA | CASSQRTGGVDTQYF | TGTGCCAGCAGCCAACGGACCGGAGGGGTAGATACGCAGTATTTT
NA | TRBJ2-2 | TRBV28 | TRBD1 | CATRQGANTGELFF | TGTGCCACCAGACAGGGGGCTAACACCGGGGAGCTGTTTTTT
NA | TRBJ1-1 | TRBV7-9 | TRBD1 | CASSHNLDGTGGEAFF | TGTGCCAGCAGCCATAATCTTGACGGGACAGGGGGTGAAGCTTTCTTT
NA | TRBJ2-5 | TRBV7-9 | TRBD1 | CASSPGEGARETQYF | TGTGCCAGCAGCCCGGGCGAGGGGGCCCGAGAGACCCAGTACTTC
NA | TRBJ1-2 | TRBV25-1 | NA | CASTPVAGGGYTF | TGTGCCAGCACGCCTGTTGCGGGGGGAGGCTACACCTTC
NA | TRBJ1-1 | TRBV9 | NA | CASSAGVGVPEAFF | TGTGCCAGCAGCGCGGGAGTCGGGGTTCCTGAAGCTTTCTTT